One sample yielded the 13 T cell receptor beta chains listed below, sequenced in a study of shared clonotypes between healthy human individuals. Method: immunoSEQ multiplex PCR; TCRdb's copy keeps in-frame clones and lacks some. The sample contains around 700,000 clones, about two thirds of which appear only once. Sequencing input: memory CD4+ T cells sorted from blood. The sample's subset: CD45RA-negative fraction. These receptors were taken from a woman in her 30s in good health.

Only a few counts were recorded for this clone. The chain couples TRBV19 to TRBJ1-5; D is perhaps TRBD1 (5 bases). Germline V lookup: CDR1 LNHDA, CDR2 SQIVND (reference sequence). V lost 3 bases to trimming and J lost 7 bases, with 16 bases between them. There are 15 residues in the CDR3. CDR3 residues: CASSIGGWSGQPQHF. The CDR3 region has the DNA TGTGCCAGTAGTATTGGGGGTTGGTCCGGGCAGCCCCAGCATTTT.

In its sample, this clone was seen once. Written as DNA, the CDR3 is TGTGCCAGCAGTTACGACAGGGGGAACTATGGCTACACCTTC. Its translation: CASSYDRGNYGYTF. The chain has TRBV6-6 and TRBJ1-2; 9 nucleotides align to TRBD1. V was pared by 2 bases and J by 2 bases, with 0 bases of the junction left unmatched. CDR1 and CDR2 (germline): MNHNY, SVGAGI (reference sequence). The CDR3 has 14 residues.

This sequence joins TRBV5-5 and TRBJ1-1, with D unclear. Looked up from germline, CDR1 is SGHKS and CDR2 is YYEKEE (reference sequence). CDR3 length equals 15 residues. V lost 4 bases and J lost 2, with 15 bases in between. CDR3 DNA sequence: TGTGCCAGCAGCCCACCCCTTCGGGGAAACACTGAAGCTTTCTTT. It encodes CASSPPLRGNTEAFF.

The chain uses TRBV12-5 and TRBJ2-7; D is unclear. The ends were cut back, 1 base at V and 6 bases at J, with 7 bases in the middle. The CDR3 has 12 residues. Germline CDR1 LGHNT, CDR2 FRNRAP. The CDR3 DNA reads TGTGCTAGTGGTTTGGCCCCGATCGAGCAGTACTTC. It is translated as CASGLAPIEQYF.

J is TRBJ2-7 and V is TRBV10-3; TRBD2 agrees at 11 bases. V lost 7 bases and J lost 4; bases outside the gene matches: 6. This CDR3 has 14 amino acids. Looked up from germline, CDR1 is ENHRY and CDR2 is SYGVKD. CDR3 nucleotide sequence: TGTGCCATCACGTGGCTAGCGGGAGGATACGAGCAGTACTTC. Translated: CAITWLAGGYEQYF.

This clone was observed a single time. The V call is TRBV5-1, the J call TRBJ2-1; TRBD1 is a possible D gene (5 bases). Germline V gene data show CDR1 as SGHRS and CDR2 as YFSETQ. The CDR3 extends over 14 amino acids. Trimming removed 0 bases from V and 10 bases from J, with 14 bases in between. The CDR3 sequence: CASSLDHSHREQFF. In DNA form, the CDR3 reads TGCGCCAGCAGCTTGGATCACTCACACAGGGAGCAGTTCTTC.

This clone was detected only a few times. The chain links TRBV2 to TRBJ2-7; 10 bases agree with TRBD1. This CDR3 spans 15 amino acids. The V gene's germline CDR1 is SNHLY and CDR2 FYNNEI. V lost 4 bases, J lost 2 bases, and 5 bases stayed unmatched. The CDR3 spells CASSVMGQGTYEQYF. CDR3 DNA: TGTGCCAGCAGTGTTATGGGACAGGGGACCTACGAGCAGTACTTC.

V and J are TRBV7-3 and TRBJ2-7; D possibly corresponds to TRBD1 (5 bases). The germline CDR1 and CDR2 sequences are SGHTA and FQGTGA. The CDR3 totals 15 residues. The ends were cut back, 5 bases at V and 6 bases at J, with 20 bases in the middle. This CDR3 is CASSPPGIGHSEQYF. CDR3 nucleotides: TGTGCCAGCAGCCCCCCAGGGATTGGACATTCCGAGCAGTACTTC. The variable domain in full, completed from reference TRBV7-3 and TRBJ2-7, reads GAGVSQTPSNKVTEKGKYVELRCDPISGHTALYWYRQSLGQGPEFLIYFQGTGAADDSGLPNDRFFAVRPEGSVSTLKIQRTERGDSAVYLCASSPPGIGHSEQYFGPGTRLTVT.

V is TRBV7-8 and J is TRBJ1-3; D call uncertain. V was clipped by 1 base and J by 0 bases, with 16 bases between them. CDR3 length: 18 residues. CDR1 is SGHVS, CDR2 FQNEAQ, per germline. This CDR3 is CASSLVGSGLGSGNTIYF. The CDR3 DNA follows: TGTGCCAGCAGCTTAGTGGGTTCCGGACTAGGCTCTGGAAACACCATATATTTT.

The chain uses TRBV11-1 and TRBJ2-7, with 10 bases matching TRBD1. V was clipped by 3 bases and J by 2 bases; unmatched bases: 4. Germline lookup yields CDR1 SGHAT and CDR2 FQDESV (reference sequence). This CDR3 has 15 residues. CDR3 residues: CASSFAGQGTYEQYF. The CDR3 coding sequence is TGTGCCAGCAGCTTCGCGGGACAGGGGACCTACGAGCAGTACTTC.

On this clone itself: The junction departs from the called germline gene at one end, perhaps through a read error. This chain links TRBV18 with TRBJ2-1, with TRBD2 identical over 7 bases. This CDR3 is 17 amino acids long. CDR1 is KGHSH, CDR2 LQKENI, per germline. The CDR3 reads CTSSPQKTGGYYNEQFF. The CDR3 coding sequence is TGTACCAGCTCACCACAAAAGACGGGGGGATACTACAATGAGCAGTTCTTC. The whole variable domain, filled in from reference TRBV18 and TRBJ2-1, reads NAGVMQNPRHLVRRRGQEARLRCSPMKGHSHVYWYRQLPEEGLKFMVYLQKENIIDESGMPKERFSAEFPKEGPSILRIQQVVRGDSAAYFCTSSPQKTGGYYNEQFFGPGTRLTVL.

Concerning this clone itself: The same CDR3 is also encoded by other DNA sequences in this sample. The genes are TRBV5-1 and TRBJ2-7, with D tentatively TRBD2 (6 bases). CDR3 size: 14 residues. V was clipped by 0 bases and J by 1 base, with 8 bases between them. Germline values: CDR1 SGHRS, CDR2 YFSETQ. The CDR3 DNA reads TGCGCCAGCAGCTTGGTTGGGGGGTCCTACGAGCAGTACTTC. Translation gives CASSLVGGSYEQYF.

A note on this clone: Additional DNA sequences in this sample encode the identical CDR3. The chain combines TRBV28 with TRBJ2-3; D is uncertain. V shed 1 base and J shed 1 base, with 3 bases lying between them. CDR3 length: 13 amino acids. Germline V gives CDR1 MDHEN, CDR2 SYDVKM. The CDR3: CASSLSGTDTQYF. For the CDR3, the DNA is TGTGCCAGCAGTTTATCGGGCACAGATACGCAGTATTTT.